The 4 T cell receptor beta chains in this list originate from one sample, sequenced in a study of cytomegalovirus exposure and HLA in healthy donors. Researchers ran the PCR with 60 Vbeta and 13 Jbeta primers. Generated by immunoSEQ multiplex PCR, the TCRdb table keeps only in-frame clones and is missing some. The sample has 210,000 or so clones; approximately 90% are singletons. Sequencing was performed on PBMCs. These receptors were obtained from a woman aged 18 to 35 in good health and CMV-seronegative.

The chain recombines TRBV27 with TRBJ2-5; TRBD1 matches at 7 bases. The trim removed 3 bases at V and 5 bases at J, leaving 15 bases unmatched. There are 17 residues in the CDR3. Germline-derived CDR1 and CDR2 are MNHEY and SMNVEV (reference sequence). Here the CDR3 DNA reads TGTGCCAGCAGTTTTGGGTCGACAGGGCGATTACGGGAGACCCAGTACTTC. This gives the protein CASSFGSTGRLRETQYF.

This rearrangement joins TRBV2 to TRBJ2-1; 13 bases agree with TRBD2. J lost 6 bases, V lost 9 bases, and 8 bases had no gene match. Germline CDR1 reads SNHLY; CDR2 reads FYNNEI. The CDR3 sequence is 15 residues long. The CDR3 loop is CARRTSGGPPNEQFF. CDR3 nucleotide sequence: TGTGCCAGACGGACTAGCGGGGGCCCCCCCAATGAGCAGTTCTTC. Full variable domain (missing parts from reference TRBV2 and TRBJ2-1): EPEVTQTPSHQVTQMGQEVILRCVPISNHLYFYWYRQILGQKVEFLVSFYNNEISEKSEIFDDQFSVERPDGSNFTLKIRSTKLEDSAMYFCARRTSGGPPNEQFFGPGTRLTVL.

The chain employs TRBV5-5 and TRBJ2-1; 8 nucleotides align to TRBD2. Germline-derived CDR1 and CDR2 are SGHKS and YYEKEE (reference sequence). This CDR3 comprises 14 residues. J gave up 8 bases and V 2 bases, and 6 bases lay outside the gene matches. The CDR3 DNA reads TGTGCCAGCAGCTTTGGCGGGGGGCCCTATGAGCAGTTCTTC. It is translated as CASSFGGGPYEQFF.

The chain employs TRBV2 and TRBJ2-1, with unresolved D. V was trimmed by 0 bases and J by 3 bases, leaving 9 bases between them. Germline V gene data show CDR1 as SNHLY and CDR2 as FYNNEI. CDR3 length: 15 residues. CDR3 DNA sequence: TGTGCCAGCAGTGAAGCGAAGCCGGTCTACAATGAGCAGTTCTTC. Protein sequence: CASSEAKPVYNEQFF.